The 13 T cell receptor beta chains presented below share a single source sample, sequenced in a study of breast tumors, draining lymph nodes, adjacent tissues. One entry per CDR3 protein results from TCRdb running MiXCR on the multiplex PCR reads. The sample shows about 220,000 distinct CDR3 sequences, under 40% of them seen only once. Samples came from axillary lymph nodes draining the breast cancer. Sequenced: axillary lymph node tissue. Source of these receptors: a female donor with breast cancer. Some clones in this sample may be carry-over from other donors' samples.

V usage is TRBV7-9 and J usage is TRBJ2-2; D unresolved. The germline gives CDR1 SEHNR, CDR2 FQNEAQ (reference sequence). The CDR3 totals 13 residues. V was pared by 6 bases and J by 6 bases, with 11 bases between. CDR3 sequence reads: CASRIVVAGELFF. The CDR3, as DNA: TGTGCCAGCAGAATAGTAGTGGCCGGGGAGCTGTTTTTT.

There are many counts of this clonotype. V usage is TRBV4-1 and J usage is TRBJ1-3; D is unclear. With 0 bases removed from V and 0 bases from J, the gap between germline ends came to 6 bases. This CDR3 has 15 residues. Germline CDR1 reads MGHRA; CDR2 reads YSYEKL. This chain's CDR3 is CASSQEARSGNTIYF. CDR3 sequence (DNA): TGCGCCAGCAGCCAAGAAGCCCGCTCTGGAAACACCATATATTTT.

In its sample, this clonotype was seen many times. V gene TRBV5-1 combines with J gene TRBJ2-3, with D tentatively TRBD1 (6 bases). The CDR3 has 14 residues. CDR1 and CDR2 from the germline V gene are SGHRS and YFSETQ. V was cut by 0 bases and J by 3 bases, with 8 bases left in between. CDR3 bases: TGCGCCAGCAGCTTGGCAGGGGTTACAGATACGCAGTATTTT. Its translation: CASSLAGVTDTQYF.

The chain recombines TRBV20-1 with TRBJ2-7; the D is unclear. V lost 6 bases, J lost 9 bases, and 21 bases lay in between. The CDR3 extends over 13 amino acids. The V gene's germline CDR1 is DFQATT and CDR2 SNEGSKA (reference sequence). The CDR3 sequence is CSATETLRSGQYF. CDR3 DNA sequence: TGCAGTGCCACCGAGACACTAAGGAGTGGGCAGTACTTC.

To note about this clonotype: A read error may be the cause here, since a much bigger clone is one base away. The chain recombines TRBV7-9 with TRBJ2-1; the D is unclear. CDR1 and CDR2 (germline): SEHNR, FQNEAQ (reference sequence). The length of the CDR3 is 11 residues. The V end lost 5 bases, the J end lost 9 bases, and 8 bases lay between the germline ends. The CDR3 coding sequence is TGTGCCAGCAGCCTAAGTAGTGAGCAGTTCTTC. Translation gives CASSLSSEQFF.

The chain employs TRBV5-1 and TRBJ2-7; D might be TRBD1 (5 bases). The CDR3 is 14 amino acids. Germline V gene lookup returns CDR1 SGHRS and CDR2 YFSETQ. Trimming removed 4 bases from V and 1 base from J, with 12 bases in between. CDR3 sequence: CASSIDRVSYEQYF. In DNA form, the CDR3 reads TGCGCCAGCAGCATAGACAGAGTTTCCTACGAGCAGTACTTC.

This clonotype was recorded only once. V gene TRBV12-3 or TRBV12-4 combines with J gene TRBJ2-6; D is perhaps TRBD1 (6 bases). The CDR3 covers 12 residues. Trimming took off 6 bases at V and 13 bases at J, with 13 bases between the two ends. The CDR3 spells CASSPPGAVLTF. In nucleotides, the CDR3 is TGTGCCAGCAGCCCGCCAGGGGCGGTCCTGACTTTC.

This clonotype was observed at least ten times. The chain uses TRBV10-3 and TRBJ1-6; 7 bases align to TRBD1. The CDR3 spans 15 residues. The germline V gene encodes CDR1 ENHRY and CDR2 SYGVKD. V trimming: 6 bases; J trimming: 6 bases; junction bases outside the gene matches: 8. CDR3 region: CAIRRDSVSNSPLHF. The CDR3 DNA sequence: TGTGCCATCAGGAGGGACAGCGTCTCTAATTCACCCCTCCACTTT.

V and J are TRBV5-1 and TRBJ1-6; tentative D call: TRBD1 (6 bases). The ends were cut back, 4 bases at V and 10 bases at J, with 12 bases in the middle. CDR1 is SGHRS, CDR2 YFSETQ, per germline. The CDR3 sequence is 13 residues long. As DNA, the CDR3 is TGCGCCAGCAGCGAACAGGGTTACTCACCCCTCCACTTT. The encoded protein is CASSEQGYSPLHF. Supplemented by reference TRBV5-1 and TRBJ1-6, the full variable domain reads KAGVTQTPRYLIKTRGQQVTLSCSPISGHRSVSWYQQTPGQGLQFLFEYFSETQRNKGNFPGRFSGRQFSNSRSEMNVSTLELGDSALYLCASSEQGYSPLHFGNGTRLTVT.

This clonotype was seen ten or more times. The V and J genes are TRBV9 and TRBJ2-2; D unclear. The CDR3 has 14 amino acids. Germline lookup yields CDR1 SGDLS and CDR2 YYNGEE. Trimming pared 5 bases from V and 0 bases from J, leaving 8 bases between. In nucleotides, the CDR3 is TGTGCCAGCAGGGCAGGCGCGAACACCGGGGAGCTGTTTTTT. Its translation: CASRAGANTGELFF.

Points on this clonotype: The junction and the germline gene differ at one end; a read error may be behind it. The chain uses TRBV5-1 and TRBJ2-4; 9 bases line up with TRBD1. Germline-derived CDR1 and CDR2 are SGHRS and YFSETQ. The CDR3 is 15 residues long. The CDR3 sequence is CTSSPGQGDKNIQYF. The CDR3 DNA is TGCACCAGCAGCCCGGGACAGGGAGACAAAAACATTCAGTACTTC.

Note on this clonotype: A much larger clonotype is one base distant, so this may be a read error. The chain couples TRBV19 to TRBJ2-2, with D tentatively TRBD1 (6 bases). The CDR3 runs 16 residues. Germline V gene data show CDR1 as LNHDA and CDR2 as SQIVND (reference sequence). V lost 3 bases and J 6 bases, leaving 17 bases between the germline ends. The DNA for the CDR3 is TGTGCCAGTAGTATTTCCCGGCAGGGGTGGGCCGGGGAGCTGTTTTTT. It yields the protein CASSISRQGWAGELFF.

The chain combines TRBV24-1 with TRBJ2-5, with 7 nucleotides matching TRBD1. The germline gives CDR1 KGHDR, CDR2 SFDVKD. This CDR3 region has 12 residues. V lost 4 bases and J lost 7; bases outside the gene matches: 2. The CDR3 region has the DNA TGTGCCACCAGTGAGTACAGGGGGACCCAGTACTTC. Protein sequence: CATSEYRGTQYF.